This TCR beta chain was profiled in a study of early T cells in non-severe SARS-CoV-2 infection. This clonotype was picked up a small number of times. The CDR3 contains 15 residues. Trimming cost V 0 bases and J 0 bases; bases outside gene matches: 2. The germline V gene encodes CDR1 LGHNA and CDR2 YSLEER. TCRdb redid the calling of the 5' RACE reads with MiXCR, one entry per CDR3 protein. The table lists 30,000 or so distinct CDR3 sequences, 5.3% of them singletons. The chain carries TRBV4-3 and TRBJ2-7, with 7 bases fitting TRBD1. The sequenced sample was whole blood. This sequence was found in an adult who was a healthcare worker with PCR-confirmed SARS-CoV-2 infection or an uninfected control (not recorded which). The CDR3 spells CASSQETGSSYEQYF. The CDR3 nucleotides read TGCGCCAGCAGCCAAGAGACAGGGAGCTCCTACGAGCAGTACTTC.